One sample yielded the 13 T cell receptor beta chains listed below, sequenced in a study of blood T cells in healthy people across ages. The second PCR ran roughly 7 to 11 cycles with a sample-barcoded 5' primer and J-beta primers. A single record per CDR3 protein comes from TCRdb applying MiXCR to the 5' RACE reads. Of fewer than 1.5 million distinct CDR3 sequences listed, roughly 40% are singletons. Sequencing was done on a sample of blood. The source of these receptors is a woman aged 18-29 years in good health.

The rearrangement joins TRBV20-1 to TRBJ2-7, with D unclear. The end of the DNA is better explained by TRBJ2-5, so the J call may be wrong. The CDR3 length is 15 residues. Germline V CDR1 and CDR2: DFQATT, SNEGSKA (reference sequence). CDR3 DNA sequence: TGCAGTGCTAGAGATGCCGCCGAGGCAGCGGAGACCCAGTACTTC. Translated: CSARDAAEAAETQYF.

The chain links TRBV6-1 to TRBJ1-5, with D perhaps TRBD1 (5 bases). The CDR3 loop spans 14 amino acids. Trimming pared 2 bases from V and 3 bases from J, leaving 8 bases between. Germline V gives CDR1 MNHNS, CDR2 SASEGT. The CDR3 region is CASSEQGYNQPQHF. CDR3 nucleotide sequence: TGTGCCAGCAGTGAACAGGGATACAATCAGCCCCAGCATTTT.

This chain links TRBV20-1 with TRBJ2-1; 7 positions match TRBD2. J was trimmed by 10 bases and V by 3 bases; bases with no gene match: 9. The CDR3 loop spans 13 amino acids. Germline V gene data show CDR1 as DFQATT and CDR2 as SNEGSKA (reference sequence). CDR3: CSASPGTIDEQFF. The CDR3 coding sequence is TGCAGTGCTAGCCCCGGGACTATCGACGAGCAGTTCTTC.

This rearrangement joins TRBV18 to TRBJ2-3; TRBD2 matches 11 bases. Trimming removed 3 bases from V and 3 bases from J; junction bases left unmatched: 5. The CDR3 covers 16 residues. Germline CDR1 KGHSH, CDR2 LQKENI. The CDR3 nucleotides read TGTGCCAGCTCACCTTTAGCGGGAGGGATGACAGATACGCAGTATTTT. Its protein product is CASSPLAGGMTDTQYF. Full variable domain (remainder filled in from reference TRBV18 and TRBJ2-3): NAGVMQNPRHLVRRRGQEARLRCSPMKGHSHVYWYRQLPEEGLKFMVYLQKENIIDESGMPKERFSAEFPKEGPSILRIQQVVRGDSAAYFCASSPLAGGMTDTQYFGPGTRLTVL.

This clonotype was recorded at least ten times. The gene calls are TRBV12-3 or TRBV12-4 and TRBJ2-5; 11 bases map to TRBD2. The CDR3 totals 17 residues. V lost 4 bases to trimming and J lost 1 base; unmatched junction nucleotides: 8. CDR3 in DNA: TGTGCCAGCAGTTACTTAGCGGGAGGGTCTCGCCAAGAGACCCAGTACTTC. This gives the protein CASSYLAGGSRQETQYF.

The genes are TRBV9 and TRBJ2-1, with 7 bases fitting TRBD1. The tail of the sequence fits TRBJ2-7 better, so the J call may be wrong. Germline V gene data show CDR1 as SGDLS and CDR2 as YYNGEE. This CDR3 is 15 amino acids long. CDR3 sequence reads: CASSERQGNYNEQYF. CDR3 in DNA: TGTGCCAGCAGCGAAAGACAGGGAAACTACAATGAGCAGTACTTC.

This clonotype was detected only once. V and J are TRBV6-2 or TRBV6-3 and TRBJ1-1; D may be TRBD1 (5 bases). Germline CDR1 reads MNHEY; CDR2 reads SVGEGT. V was clipped by 0 bases and J by 8 bases, with 13 bases between them. The CDR3 runs to 14 residues. The CDR3 nucleotides are TGTGCCAGCAGTTACTCCTCCGGGACCGAGGAAGCTTTCTTT. It translates to CASSYSSGTEEAFF.

This clonotype was seen more than once but under ten times. V gene TRBV5-4 combines with J gene TRBJ2-1, with 13 bases identical to TRBD2. The V and J ends lost 3 bases and 6 bases, in that order; junction bases with no gene match: 12. The CDR3 contains 18 residues. Germline values: CDR1 SGHNT, CDR2 YYREEE (reference sequence). As DNA, the CDR3 is TGTGCCAGCAGCTACCTAGGACTAGCGGGAGCTCGAGGCAATGAGCAGTTCTTC. Encoded protein: CASSYLGLAGARGNEQFF.

This clonotype was observed a handful of times. V and J are TRBV5-1 and TRBJ2-4, with D tentatively TRBD1 (6 bases). Germline loops: CDR1 SGHRS, CDR2 YFSETQ. The V end lost 1 base, the J end lost 8 bases, and 13 bases lay between the germline ends. The CDR3 covers 14 residues. CDR3 sequence reads: CASSLRTVRDIQYF. CDR3 bases: TGCGCCAGCAGCTTGAGGACAGTTAGGGACATTCAGTACTTC. The full variable domain, rest sourced from reference TRBV5-1 and TRBJ2-4, is KAGVTQTPRYLIKTRGQQVTLSCSPISGHRSVSWYQQTPGQGLQFLFEYFSETQRNKGNFPGRFSGRQFSNSRSEMNVSTLELGDSALYLCASSLRTVRDIQYFGAGTRLSVL.

This clonotype has more than one count but fewer than ten. This chain connects TRBV24-1 to TRBJ2-4, with a weak D call TRBD2 (5 bases). The CDR3 has 14 amino acids. Germline assignment: CDR1 KGHDR and CDR2 SFDVKD. V lost 3 bases to trimming and J lost 8 bases, with 13 bases between them. CDR3 nucleotides: TGTGCCACCAGTGATGAACGGGCCGGGGACATTCAGTACTTC. It codes for CATSDERAGDIQYF.

This clonotype was picked up many times. The rearrangement uses TRBV3-1 and TRBJ2-7; D possibly corresponds to TRBD1 (6 bases). Germline CDR1 reads LGHDT; CDR2 reads YNNKEL (reference sequence). The CDR3 consists of 15 residues. V lost 4 bases and J 2 bases, leaving 15 bases between the germline ends. The CDR3 region has the DNA TGTGCCAGCAGCCCGGCCGGAACAGGGACCTACGAGCAGTACTTC. Translation gives CASSPAGTGTYEQYF.

J is TRBJ2-4 and V is TRBV7-9; tentative D call: TRBD1 (7 bases). V shed 5 bases and J shed 6 bases, with 14 bases lying between them. CDR3 length: 14 residues. In germline, CDR1 is SEHNR, CDR2 FQNEAQ (reference sequence). This CDR3 reads CASSHGGTVNIQYF. The CDR3 DNA reads as TGTGCCAGCAGCCACGGCGGGACAGTAAACATTCAGTACTTC.

The genes are TRBV4-2 and TRBJ2-3, with 8 bases matching TRBD1. CDR1 is LGHNA, CDR2 YNFKEQ, per germline. CDR3 length: 16 residues. V lost 0 bases, J lost 1 base, and 3 bases stayed unmatched. CDR3 DNA sequence: TGTGCCAGCAGCCAAGAACAGGGGGGCGGCACAGATACGCAGTATTTT. Translating gives CASSQEQGGGTDTQYF.